This entry lists 19 T cell receptor beta chains sequenced from one sample in a study of shared clonotypes between healthy human individuals. Method: immunoSEQ multiplex PCR; TCRdb's copy keeps in-frame clones and lacks some. The sample has around 2,000,000 clones, just under 95% seen once. In the naive CD8 group, cells lacked CD45RO and were positively selected for CCR7, so terminally differentiated effector memory CD45RA+ cells were left out. The sequenced material came from naive CD8+ T cells sorted from blood. The receptors stem from a man aged 18 to 30 in good health.

The CDR3 is CAWKRRSGNQPQHF. The CDR3 bases are TGTGCCTGGAAGAGGCGAAGCGGGAATCAGCCCCAGCATTTT. The J gene is TRBJ1-5, the V gene TRBV30; D gene uncertain. Germline CDR1 and CDR2: GTSNPN and SVGIG (reference sequence). V was pared by 4 bases and J by 4 bases, with 14 bases between. The CDR3 has 14 residues.

Concerning this clone: The same CDR3 arises from other DNA sequences in this sample as well. The chain uses TRBV9 and TRBJ1-1; D is unresolved. The germline CDR1 and CDR2 sequences are SGDLS and YYNGEE. The CDR3 length is 14 residues. V gave up 0 bases and J gave up 1 base, with 7 bases separating them. In DNA, the CDR3 is TGTGCCAGCAGCGTAGAAGGACGGAACACTGAAGCTTTCTTT. It specifies CASSVEGRNTEAFF.

This clone was found a few times. The V and J genes are TRBV10-3 and TRBJ2-7, with 11 bases that match TRBD2. The J segment lost 4 bases and the V segment lost 3 bases, leaving 8 bases of the junction unmatched. Germline V gene lookup returns CDR1 ENHRY and CDR2 SYGVKD. This CDR3 is 16 amino acids long. CDR3 in DNA: TGTGCCATCAGTGAAATGAAGACTAGCGGGACTTACGAGCAGTACTTC. This encodes CAISEMKTSGTYEQYF.

V usage is TRBV19 and J usage is TRBJ2-3; weak D call: TRBD2 (6 bases). The germline CDR1 and CDR2 sequences are LNHDA and SQIVND (reference sequence). The CDR3 loop spans 17 amino acids. Trimming left V 6 bases short and J 2 bases short, with 21 bases between. CDR3: CASSILPVGGFTDTQYF. CDR3 nucleotide sequence: TGTGCCAGTAGCATACTGCCGGTCGGGGGTTTCACAGATACGCAGTATTTT. Together with reference TRBV19 and TRBJ2-3, the CDR3 gives the full variable domain: DGGITQSPKYLFRKEGQNVTLSCEQNLNHDAMYWYRQDPGQGLRLIYYSQIVNDFQKGDIAEGYSVSREKKESFPLTVTSAQKNPTAFYLCASSILPVGGFTDTQYFGPGTRLTVL.

The chain links TRBV7-2 to TRBJ1-1; 12 nucleotides line up with TRBD1. In germline, CDR1 is SGHTA, CDR2 FQGNSA. After removal of 5 bases from V and 4 bases from J, the junction contained 8 bases not matched to a gene. This CDR3 has 16 residues. Written as DNA, the CDR3 is TGTGCCAGCAGCCTCCGGGACAGGGGGCTGGGCACTGAAGCTTTCTTT. Its protein is CASSLRDRGLGTEAFF.

The chain joins TRBV13 to TRBJ2-7; TRBD2 agrees at 11 bases. Germline V lookup: CDR1 PRHDT, CDR2 FYEKMQ (reference sequence). V dropped 5 bases and J dropped 4; count of bases not matched to a gene: 10. The CDR3 is 16 residues long. CDR3 nucleotide sequence: TGTGCCAGCAGCGAGACTAGCGGGAAGAGTCAGTACGAGCAGTACTTC. The encoded protein is CASSETSGKSQYEQYF.

The V and J genes are TRBV2 and TRBJ1-6; 8 nucleotides line up with TRBD1. After removal of 6 bases from V and 1 base from J, the junction contained 2 bases not matched to a gene. Germline V gene data show CDR1 as SNHLY and CDR2 as FYNNEI. This CDR3 contains 15 residues. This CDR3 is CASRDRASYNSPLHF. CDR3 DNA: TGTGCCAGCAGGGACAGGGCTTCCTATAATTCACCCCTCCACTTT.

J is TRBJ1-4 and V is TRBV11-2, with TRBD1 identical over 8 bases. V dropped 1 base and J dropped 10; count of bases not matched to a gene: 11. CDR1 and CDR2 (germline): SGHAT, FQNNGV. The CDR3 has 16 residues. The CDR3 is CASSLGPGGGMGKLFF. CDR3 DNA: TGTGCCAGCAGCTTAGGGCCAGGGGGCGGGATGGGAAAACTGTTTTTT.

This chain uses TRBV7-6 with TRBJ2-5; 9 nucleotides line up with TRBD2. There are 14 residues in the CDR3. V was pared by 6 bases and J by 6 bases, with 8 bases of the junction left unmatched. CDR1 is SGHVS and CDR2 is FNYEAQ in the germline V gene. The CDR3 bases are TGTGCCAGCAGTCCTGGACTAGCGAGGCAGACCCAGTACTTC. It codes for CASSPGLARQTQYF.

Remarks on this clone: The identical CDR3 is also encoded by other nucleotide sequences in the sample. This chain connects TRBV30 to TRBJ1-4; D may be TRBD1 (5 bases). V was cut by 2 bases and J by 8 bases, with 6 bases left in between. There are 11 residues in the CDR3. CDR1 is GTSNPN, CDR2 SVGIG, per germline (reference sequence). In DNA, the CDR3 is TGTGCCTGGAGTAGGGGAGAAAAACTGTTTTTT. Amino acids: CAWSRGEKLFF. The entire variable domain, with the rest obtained from reference TRBV30 and TRBJ1-4, is as follows: SQTIHQWPATLVQPVGSPLSLECTVEGTSNPNLYWYRQAAGRGLQLLFYSVGIGQISSEVPQNLSASRPQDRQFILSSKKLLLSDSGFYLCAWSRGEKLFFGSGTQLSVL.

This clone was seen only once. The chain carries TRBV11-2 and TRBJ2-5; D perhaps matches TRBD1 (7 bases). The CDR3 spans 16 residues. Germline CDR1 SGHAT, CDR2 FQNNGV. The germline V and J ends were trimmed by 3 bases and 2 bases, with 16 bases remaining between them. The chain's CDR3 is CASSLGAGGFQETQYF. CDR3 nucleotide sequence: TGTGCCAGCAGCTTGGGGGCAGGGGGGTTTCAAGAGACCCAGTACTTC.

This chain uses TRBV7-9 with TRBJ2-1; 7 nucleotides agree with TRBD2. The CDR3 length is 18 residues. Germline V lookup: CDR1 SEHNR, CDR2 FQNEAQ (reference sequence). V lost 5 bases and J lost 5; bases outside the gene matches: 18. The CDR3 DNA is TGTGCCAGCAGCGTTAGCCCGAGGGAGGGAGGTTGGCACAATGAGCAGTTCTTC. This encodes CASSVSPREGGWHNEQFF.

In regard to this clone: The same CDR3 is also encoded by other DNA sequences in this sample. The rearrangement uses TRBV4-1 and TRBJ1-1; D gene uncertain. The V gene's germline CDR1 is MGHRA and CDR2 YSYEKL. V lost 1 base to trimming and J lost 1 base, with 7 bases between them. The length of the CDR3 is 14 residues. CDR3 region: CASSQGGRNTEAFF. The CDR3 DNA sequence: TGCGCCAGCAGCCAAGGTGGGAGGAACACTGAAGCTTTCTTT.

The chain's CDR3 is CASQAGAVSGANVLTF. The CDR3 nucleotides read TGTGCCAGCCAGGCGGGAGCCGTGTCTGGGGCCAACGTCCTGACTTTC. This rearrangement joins TRBV6-6 to TRBJ2-6, with 7 bases lining up with TRBD2. CDR3 length: 16 residues. Looked up from germline, CDR1 is MNHNY and CDR2 is SVGAGI (reference sequence). V was clipped by 8 bases and J by 1 base; unmatched bases: 8.

J is TRBJ1-2 and V is TRBV7-9, with D hard to call. V was shortened by 1 base and J by 4 bases, with 16 bases between the two germline ends. The CDR3 sequence is 16 residues long. Germline values: CDR1 SEHNR, CDR2 FQNEAQ (reference sequence). CDR3 residues: CASSLGSEGWPYGYTF. The CDR3 nucleotides are TGTGCCAGCAGCTTAGGGTCGGAGGGATGGCCCTATGGCTACACCTTC.

The J gene is TRBJ2-7, the V gene TRBV19, with unresolved D. Trimming took off 5 bases at V and 3 bases at J, with 11 bases between the two ends. The CDR3 has 13 residues. The V gene's germline CDR1 is LNHDA and CDR2 SQIVND (reference sequence). CDR3 in amino acids: CASSEDAGYEQYF. The DNA of the CDR3 is TGTGCCAGTAGTGAAGACGCTGGCTACGAGCAGTACTTC. Using reference TRBV19 and TRBJ2-7 for the parts outside the CDR3, the full variable domain is DGGITQSPKYLFRKEGQNVTLSCEQNLNHDAMYWYRQDPGQGLRLIYYSQIVNDFQKGDIAEGYSVSREKKESFPLTVTSAQKNPTAFYLCASSEDAGYEQYFGPGTRLTVT.

CDR3 nucleotides: TGTGCCAGCGGCGTCTTTGTTGAGTCATGGAACACTGAAGCTTTCTTT. Amino acid sequence: CASGVFVESWNTEAFF. V and J are TRBV5-5 and TRBJ1-1; D is undetermined. Germline V lookup: CDR1 SGHKS, CDR2 YYEKEE (reference sequence). The CDR3 covers 16 residues. V lost 7 bases and J 1 base, leaving 20 bases between the germline ends.

As for this clone: The junction departs from germline at one end; a sequencing error may be responsible. CDR3 protein: CACSSSYSGGASYNEQFF. The CDR3 region has the DNA TGTGCCTGCAGCTCGTCGTATAGCGGGGGGGCCTCGTACAATGAGCAGTTCTTC. This rearrangement joins TRBV7-6 to TRBJ2-1, with 11 bases identical to TRBD2. Germline assignment: CDR1 SGHVS and CDR2 FNYEAQ. The length of the CDR3 is 18 residues.

This chain connects TRBV13 to TRBJ2-1; TRBD1 aligns across 11 bases. V shed 7 bases, J shed 4 bases, and the junction held 18 bases outside the gene matches. Looked up from germline, CDR1 is PRHDT and CDR2 is FYEKMQ (reference sequence). The CDR3 is 19 amino acids. Here the CDR3 DNA reads TGTGCCAGCACCTCCTGGACAGGGGGCCCTAGCGGGGAATACAATGAGCAGTTCTTC. This sequence encodes CASTSWTGGPSGEYNEQFF. The whole variable domain, remainder taken from reference TRBV13 and TRBJ2-1, is AAGVIQSPRHLIKEKRETATLKCYPIPRHDTVYWYQQGPGQDPQFLISFYEKMQSDKGSIPDRFSAQQFSDYHSELNMSSLELGDSALYFCASTSWTGGPSGEYNEQFFGPGTRLTVL.